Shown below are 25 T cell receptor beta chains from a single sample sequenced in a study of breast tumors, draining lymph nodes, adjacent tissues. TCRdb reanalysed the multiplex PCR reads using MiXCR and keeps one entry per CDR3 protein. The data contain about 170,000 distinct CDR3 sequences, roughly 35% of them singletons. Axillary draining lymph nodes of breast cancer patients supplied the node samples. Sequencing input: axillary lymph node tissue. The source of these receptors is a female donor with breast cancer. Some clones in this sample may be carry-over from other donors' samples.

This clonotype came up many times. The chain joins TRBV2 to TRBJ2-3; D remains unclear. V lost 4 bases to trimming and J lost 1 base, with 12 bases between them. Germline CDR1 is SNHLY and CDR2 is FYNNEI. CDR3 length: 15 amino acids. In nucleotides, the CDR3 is TGTGCCAGCAGTGTACTCGGGTGGGGCACAGATACGCAGTATTTT. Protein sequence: CASSVLGWGTDTQYF. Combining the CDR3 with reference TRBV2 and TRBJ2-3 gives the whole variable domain EPEVTQTPSHQVTQMGQEVILRCVPISNHLYFYWYRQILGQKVEFLVSFYNNEISEKSEIFDDQFSVERPDGSNFTLKIRSTKLEDSAMYFCASSVLGWGTDTQYFGPGTRLTVL.

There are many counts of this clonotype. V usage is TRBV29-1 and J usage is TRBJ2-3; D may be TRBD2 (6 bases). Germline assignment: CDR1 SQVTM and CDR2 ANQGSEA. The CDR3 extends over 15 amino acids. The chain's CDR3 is CSGRRAVTSTDTQYF. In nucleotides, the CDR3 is TGCAGTGGAAGGAGGGCCGTTACTAGCACAGATACGCAGTATTTT.

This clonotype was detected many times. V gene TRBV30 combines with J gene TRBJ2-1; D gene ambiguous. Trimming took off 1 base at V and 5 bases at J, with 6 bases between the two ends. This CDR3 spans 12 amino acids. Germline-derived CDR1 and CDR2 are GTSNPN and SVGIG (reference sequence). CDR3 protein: CAWSGFHNEQFF. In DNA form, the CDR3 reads TGTGCCTGGAGTGGATTCCACAATGAGCAGTTCTTC.

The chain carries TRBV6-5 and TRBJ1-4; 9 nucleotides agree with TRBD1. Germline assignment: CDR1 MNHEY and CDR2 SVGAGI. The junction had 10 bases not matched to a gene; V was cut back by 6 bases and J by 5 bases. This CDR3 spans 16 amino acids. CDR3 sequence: CASRADRGSYNEKLFF. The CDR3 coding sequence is TGTGCCAGCAGGGCAGACAGGGGGTCCTACAATGAAAAACTGTTTTTT.

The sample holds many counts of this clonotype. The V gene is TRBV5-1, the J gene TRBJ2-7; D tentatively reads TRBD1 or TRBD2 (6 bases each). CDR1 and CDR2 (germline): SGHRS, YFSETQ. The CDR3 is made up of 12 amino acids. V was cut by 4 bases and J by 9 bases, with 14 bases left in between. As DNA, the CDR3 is TGCGCCAGCAGCCAGTCGGGGGCGGGGCAGTACTTC. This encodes CASSQSGAGQYF.

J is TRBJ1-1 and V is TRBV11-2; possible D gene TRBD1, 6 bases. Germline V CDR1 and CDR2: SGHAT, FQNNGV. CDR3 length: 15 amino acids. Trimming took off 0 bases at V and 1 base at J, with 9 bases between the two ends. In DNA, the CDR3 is TGTGCCAGCAGCTTAGATGGGGGGGCGAACACTGAAGCTTTCTTT. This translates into CASSLDGGANTEAFF.

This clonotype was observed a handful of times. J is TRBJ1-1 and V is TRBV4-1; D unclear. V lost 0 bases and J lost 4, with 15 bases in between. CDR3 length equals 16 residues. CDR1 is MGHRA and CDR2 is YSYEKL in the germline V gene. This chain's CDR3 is CASSQDPQRSPTEAFF. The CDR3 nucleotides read TGCGCCAGCAGCCAAGATCCCCAGCGTTCTCCCACTGAAGCTTTCTTT.

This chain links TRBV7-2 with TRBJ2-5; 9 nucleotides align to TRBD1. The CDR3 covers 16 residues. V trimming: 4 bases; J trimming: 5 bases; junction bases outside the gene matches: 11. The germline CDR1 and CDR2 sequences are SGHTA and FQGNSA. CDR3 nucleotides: TGTGCCAGCAGCTGGGGACAGGGATCCTTTGCGGAGACCCAGTACTTC. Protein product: CASSWGQGSFAETQYF.

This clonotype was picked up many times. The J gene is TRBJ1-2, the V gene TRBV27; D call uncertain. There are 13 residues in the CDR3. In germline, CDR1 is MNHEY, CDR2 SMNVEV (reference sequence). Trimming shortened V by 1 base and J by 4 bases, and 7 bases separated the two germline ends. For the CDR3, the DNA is TGTGCCAGCAGTTTATACCAAACCTATGGCTACACCTTC. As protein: CASSLYQTYGYTF.

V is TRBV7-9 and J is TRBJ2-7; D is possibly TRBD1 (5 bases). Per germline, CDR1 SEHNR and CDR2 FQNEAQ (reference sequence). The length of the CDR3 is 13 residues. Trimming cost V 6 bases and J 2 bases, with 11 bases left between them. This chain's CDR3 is CASRDLTAYEQYF. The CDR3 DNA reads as TGTGCCAGCAGAGATCTGACAGCCTACGAGCAGTACTTC.

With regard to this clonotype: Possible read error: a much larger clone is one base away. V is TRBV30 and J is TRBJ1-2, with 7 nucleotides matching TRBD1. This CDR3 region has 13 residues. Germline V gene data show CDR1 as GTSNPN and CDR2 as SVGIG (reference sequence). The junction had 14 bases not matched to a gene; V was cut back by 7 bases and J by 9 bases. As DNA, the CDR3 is TGTGCCTTTTCGAGACAGGGAGTGGATAGCTACACCTTC. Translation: CAFSRQGVDSYTF.

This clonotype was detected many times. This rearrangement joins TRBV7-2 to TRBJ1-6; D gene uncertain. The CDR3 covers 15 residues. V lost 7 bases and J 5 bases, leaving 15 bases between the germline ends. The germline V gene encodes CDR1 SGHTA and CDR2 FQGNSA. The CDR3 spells CASTHGGRHNSPLHF. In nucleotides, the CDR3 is TGTGCCAGCACCCACGGCGGCAGACATAATTCACCCCTCCACTTT. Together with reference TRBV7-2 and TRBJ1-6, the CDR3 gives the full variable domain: GAGVSQSPSNKVTEKGKDVELRCDPISGHTALYWYRQSLGQGLEFLIYFQGNSAPDKSGLPSDRFSAERTGGSVSTLTIQRTQQEDSAVYLCASTHGGRHNSPLHFGNGTRLTVT.

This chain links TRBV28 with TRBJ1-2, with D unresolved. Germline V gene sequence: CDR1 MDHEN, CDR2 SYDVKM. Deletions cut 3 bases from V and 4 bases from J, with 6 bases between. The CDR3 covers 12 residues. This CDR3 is CASSLWPYGYTF. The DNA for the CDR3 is TGTGCCAGCAGTTTGTGGCCCTATGGCTACACCTTC.

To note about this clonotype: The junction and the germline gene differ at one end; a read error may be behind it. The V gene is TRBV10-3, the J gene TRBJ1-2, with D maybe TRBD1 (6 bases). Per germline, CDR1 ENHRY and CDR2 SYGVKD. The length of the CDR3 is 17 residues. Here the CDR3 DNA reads TGTGCCACCAGTGAGCCGACTCTGACAGGTCGTAACTATGGCTACACCTTC. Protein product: CATSEPTLTGRNYGYTF.

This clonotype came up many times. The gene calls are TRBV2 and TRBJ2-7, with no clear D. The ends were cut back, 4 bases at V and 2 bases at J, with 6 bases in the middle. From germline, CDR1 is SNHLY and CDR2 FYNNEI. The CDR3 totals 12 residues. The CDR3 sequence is CASSATAYEQYF. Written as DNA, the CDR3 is TGTGCCAGCAGTGCCACAGCCTACGAGCAGTACTTC.

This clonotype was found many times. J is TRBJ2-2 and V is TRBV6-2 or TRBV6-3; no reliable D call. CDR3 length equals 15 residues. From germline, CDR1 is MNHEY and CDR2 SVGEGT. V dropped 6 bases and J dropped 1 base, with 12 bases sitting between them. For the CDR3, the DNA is TGTGCCAGCAGAAAAAGCACCGAGAACACCGGGGAGCTGTTTTTT. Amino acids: CASRKSTENTGELFF.

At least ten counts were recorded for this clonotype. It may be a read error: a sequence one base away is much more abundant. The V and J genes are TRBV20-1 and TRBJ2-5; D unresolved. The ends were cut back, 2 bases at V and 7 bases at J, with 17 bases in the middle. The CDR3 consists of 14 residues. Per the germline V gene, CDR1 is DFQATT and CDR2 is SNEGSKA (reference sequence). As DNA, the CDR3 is TGCAGTGCTAGACCTATTGCGCCAAGGGCGACCCAGTACTTC. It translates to CSARPIAPRATQYF.

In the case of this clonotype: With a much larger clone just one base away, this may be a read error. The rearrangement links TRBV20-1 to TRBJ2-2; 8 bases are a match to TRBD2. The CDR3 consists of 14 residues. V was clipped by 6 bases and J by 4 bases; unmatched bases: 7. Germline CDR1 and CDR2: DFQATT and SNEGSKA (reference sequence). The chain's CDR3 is CSARGGVSTGELFF. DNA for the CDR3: TGCAGTGCCCGGGGGGGGGTGAGCACCGGGGAGCTGTTTTTT.

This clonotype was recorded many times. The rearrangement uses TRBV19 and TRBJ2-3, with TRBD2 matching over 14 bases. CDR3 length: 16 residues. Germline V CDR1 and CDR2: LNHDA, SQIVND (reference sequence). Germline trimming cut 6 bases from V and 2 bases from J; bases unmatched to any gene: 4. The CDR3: CASSGLAGGYTDTQYF. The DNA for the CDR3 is TGTGCCAGTAGCGGACTAGCGGGGGGTTACACAGATACGCAGTATTTT.

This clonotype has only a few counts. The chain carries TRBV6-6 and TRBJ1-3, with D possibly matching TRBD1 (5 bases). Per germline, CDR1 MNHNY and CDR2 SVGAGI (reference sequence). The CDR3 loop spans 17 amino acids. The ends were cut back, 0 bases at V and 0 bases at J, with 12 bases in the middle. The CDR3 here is CASSYSKGRGSGNTIYF. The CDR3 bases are TGTGCCAGCAGTTACTCGAAGGGACGTGGCTCTGGAAACACCATATATTTT.

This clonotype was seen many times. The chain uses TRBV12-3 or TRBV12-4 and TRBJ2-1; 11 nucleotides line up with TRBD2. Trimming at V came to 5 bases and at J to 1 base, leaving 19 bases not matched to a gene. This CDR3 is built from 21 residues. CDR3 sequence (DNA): TGTGCCAGCAGTAATCTCTACCCGGACCTAGCGGGGGGCCGTTCCTACAATGAGCAGTTCTTC. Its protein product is CASSNLYPDLAGGRSYNEQFF.

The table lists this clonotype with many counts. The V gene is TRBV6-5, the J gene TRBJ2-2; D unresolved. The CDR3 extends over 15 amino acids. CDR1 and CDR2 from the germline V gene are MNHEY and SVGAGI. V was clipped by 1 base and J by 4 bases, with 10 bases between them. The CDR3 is CASSYWASSTGELFF. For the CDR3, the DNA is TGTGCCAGCAGTTACTGGGCCAGCTCCACCGGGGAGCTGTTTTTT.

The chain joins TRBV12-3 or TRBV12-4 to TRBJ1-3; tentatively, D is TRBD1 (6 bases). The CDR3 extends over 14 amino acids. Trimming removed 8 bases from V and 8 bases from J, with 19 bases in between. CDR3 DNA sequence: TGTGCCAGCCGGTCCGGGACAAGGGTTGACACCATATATTTT. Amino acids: CASRSGTRVDTIYF.

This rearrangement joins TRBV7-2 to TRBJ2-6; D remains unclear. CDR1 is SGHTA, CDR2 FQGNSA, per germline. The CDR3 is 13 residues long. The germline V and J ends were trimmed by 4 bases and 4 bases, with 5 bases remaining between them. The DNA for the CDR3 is TGTGCCAGCAGCTCATGGGGGGCCAACGTCCTGACTTTC. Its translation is CASSSWGANVLTF.

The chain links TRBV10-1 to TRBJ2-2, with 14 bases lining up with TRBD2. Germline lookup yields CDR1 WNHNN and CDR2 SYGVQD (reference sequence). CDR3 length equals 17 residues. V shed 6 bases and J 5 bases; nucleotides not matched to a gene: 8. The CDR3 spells CASSLGLAGERTGELFF. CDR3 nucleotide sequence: TGCGCCAGCAGCTTGGGACTAGCGGGAGAGCGAACCGGGGAGCTGTTTTTT.